A selection of T cell receptor beta chains follows, all from one sample in a study of blood T cell repertoires in COVID-19. Sequenced by immunoSEQ multiplex PCR; TCRdb stores in-frame clones only, minus some. Found here are roughly 150,000 clones, around four fifths of them singletons; the top ten hold 15% to 20%. Sequenced material: peripheral blood. Receptors originate from a woman in her 70s who had recovered from COVID-19. The conserved cysteine and the conserved F or W are not part of the CDR3 here.

J gene,V gene,CDR3 protein
TRBJ2-5,TRBV7-2,ATRRPSGSGGVTQY
TRBJ2-1,TRBV19,ASSPSGLAGPYNEQF
TRBJ2-7,TRBV4-2,ASSRPGVAGDGEQY
TRBJ2-7,TRBV7-6,ASSLGAGGLPYEQY
TRBJ1-2,TRBV27,ASSSAGQGGDGYT
TRBJ2-5,TRBV5-1,ASSPLTEYQETQY
TRBJ1-5,TRBV4-1,ASSSRFAEGNQPQH
TRBJ2-2,TRBV4-1,ASSHVPATGTGELF
TRBJ1-6,TRBV2,ASSEEVGGSPLH
TRBJ2-3,TRBV4-3,ASSQGPSGRTADTQY
TRBJ2-1,TRBV5-1,ASSLGGLYNEQF
TRBJ2-7,TRBV7-9,ASSPSGRGVSYEQY
TRBJ2-7,TRBV3-1/TRBV3-2,ASSPTANYEQY
TRBJ2-1,TRBV7-2,ASSFEAFRGNEQF
TRBJ1-1,TRBV10-3,AIRYEQGTNTEAF
TRBJ2-3,TRBV18,ASSPTAGSTDTQY
TRBJ2-5,TRBV5-1,ASSLVGLAGQETQY
TRBJ2-3,TRBV19,ASSATGLDTDTQY
TRBJ2-1,TRBV7-3,ASSPGTVNNEQF
TRBJ1-4,TRBV7-6,ASATGEKLF
TRBJ2-1,TRBV6-6,ASSYGAGARNEQF
TRBJ2-5,TRBV5-1,ASSSQQETQY
TRBJ1-5,TRBV10-3,AIRGEGDNQPQH
TRBJ1-2,TRBV27,ASRDTGGYGYT
TRBJ2-2,TRBV28,ASSGTRGLAATGELF
TRBJ2-1,TRBV6-4,ASSDSTSGSNEQF
TRBJ2-1,TRBV14,ASSPGNYNEQF
TRBJ2-1,TRBV18,ASSPPQGGGEQF
TRBJ2-5,TRBV5-1,ASSLNSGGAQETQY